The present TCR beta chain was sequenced within a study of blood T cell repertoires in COVID-19. Authors' analysis steps: Reference gene primer amplification gave nucleated cell count estimates. TCRdb keeps only in-frame clones here, not all; method: immunoSEQ multiplex PCR. V, J and clone size reflect that table, while D and trimming were determined from the DNA. Seen here are a few hundred thousand clones, just over 90% observed once, and the top ten hold more than 0.85%. Participants, about 18 to 90 years old, spanned 24 US areas. Participants were placed into cohorts based on the clinical history they reported. In the 2 weeks before study entry, exposed participants met a COVID-19 case, which was PCR-confirmed or clinician-diagnosed. CDR3 length: 16 residues. CDR1 and CDR2 (germline): SGHDT, YYEEEE. V dropped 0 bases and J dropped 7 bases, with 14 bases sitting between them.

The source of this sequence is a woman in her thirties or forties who had been exposed to COVID-19. Specimen: PBMCs or T cells enriched from blood (not recorded which). The chain uses TRBV5-6 and TRBJ1-6, with no clear D. The CDR3 sequence is CASSLGGRVRNSPLHF. Written as DNA, the CDR3 is TGTGCCAGCAGCTTGGGAGGGAGGGTTAGAAATTCACCCCTCCACTTT.